This TCR beta chain originates from a study of shared clonotypes between healthy human individuals. Assay: immunoSEQ multiplex PCR; the TCRdb copy retains only in-frame clones and omits some. Of under 2,500,000 clones listed, 90% to 97% are singletons. The germline gives CDR1 MGHDK, CDR2 SYGVNS. Trimming took 5 bases from V and 4 from J, leaving 15 bases between them. The CDR3 covers 15 residues. This chain uses TRBV25-1 with TRBJ1-5, with D perhaps TRBD1 (5 bases). Material: naive CD4+ T cells sorted from blood. The subset denotes: CD45RA+ positively selected. This clonotype originated in a man aged 18 to 30 in good health. The CDR3 DNA is TGTGCCAGCAGTTGCAGGGTCCCACCAAATCAGCCCCAGCATTTT. It is translated as CASSCRVPPNQPQHF.